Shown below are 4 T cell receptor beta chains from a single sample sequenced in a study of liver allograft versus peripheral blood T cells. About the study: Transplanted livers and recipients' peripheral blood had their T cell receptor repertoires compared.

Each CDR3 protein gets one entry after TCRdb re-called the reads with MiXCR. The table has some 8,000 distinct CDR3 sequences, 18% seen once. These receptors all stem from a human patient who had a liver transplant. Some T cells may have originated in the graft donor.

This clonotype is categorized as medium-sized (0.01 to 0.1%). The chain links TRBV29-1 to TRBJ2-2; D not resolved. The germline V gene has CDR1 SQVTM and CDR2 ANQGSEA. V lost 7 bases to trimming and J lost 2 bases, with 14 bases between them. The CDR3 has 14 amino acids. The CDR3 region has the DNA TGCAGCGCCCGGAGTCTTACAAACACCGGGGAGCTGTTTTTT. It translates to CSARSLTNTGELFF.

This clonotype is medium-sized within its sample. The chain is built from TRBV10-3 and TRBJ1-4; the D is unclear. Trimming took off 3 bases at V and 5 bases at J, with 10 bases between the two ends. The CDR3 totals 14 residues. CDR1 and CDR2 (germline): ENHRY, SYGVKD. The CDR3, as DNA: TGTGCCATCAGTGAATACGAAGGAAATGAAAAACTGTTTTTT. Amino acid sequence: CAISEYEGNEKLFF.

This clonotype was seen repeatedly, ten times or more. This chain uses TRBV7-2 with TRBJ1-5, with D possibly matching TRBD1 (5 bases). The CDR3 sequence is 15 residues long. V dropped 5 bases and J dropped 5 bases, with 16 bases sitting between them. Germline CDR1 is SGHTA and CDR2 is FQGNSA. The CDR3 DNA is TGTGCCAGCAGCCCTAGATGGGGAGGGGATCAGCCCCAGCATTTT. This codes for CASSPRWGGDQPQHF. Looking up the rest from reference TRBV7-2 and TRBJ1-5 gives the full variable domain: GAGVSQSPSNKVTEKGKDVELRCDPISGHTALYWYRQSLGQGLEFLIYFQGNSAPDKSGLPSDRFSAERTGGSVSTLTIQRTQQEDSAVYLCASSPRWGGDQPQHFGDGTRLSIL.

The CDR3 sequence is CASGGSYNSPLHF. DNA for the CDR3: TGTGCCAGTGGAGGCTCCTATAATTCACCCCTCCACTTT. The chain carries TRBV19 and TRBJ1-6; no clear D gene. Trimming took 8 bases from V and 0 from J, leaving 5 bases between them. CDR1 LNHDA and CDR2 SQIVND come from the germline V gene (reference sequence). This CDR3 region has 13 residues. Full variable domain (missing parts from reference TRBV19 and TRBJ1-6): DGGITQSPKYLFRKEGQNVTLSCEQNLNHDAMYWYRQDPGQGLRLIYYSQIVNDFQKGDIAEGYSVSREKKESFPLTVTSAQKNPTAFYLCASGGSYNSPLHFGNGTRLTVT.